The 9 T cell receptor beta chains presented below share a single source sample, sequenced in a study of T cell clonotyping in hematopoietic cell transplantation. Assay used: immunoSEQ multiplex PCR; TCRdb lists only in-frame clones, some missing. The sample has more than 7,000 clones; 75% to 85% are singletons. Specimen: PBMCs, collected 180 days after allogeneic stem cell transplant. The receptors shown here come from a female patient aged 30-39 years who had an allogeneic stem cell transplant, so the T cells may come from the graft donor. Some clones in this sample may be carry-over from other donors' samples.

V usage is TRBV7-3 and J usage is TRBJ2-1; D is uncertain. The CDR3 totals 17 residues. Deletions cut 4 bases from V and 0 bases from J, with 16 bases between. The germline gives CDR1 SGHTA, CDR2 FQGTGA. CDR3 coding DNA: TGTGCCAGCAGCTCCCGAGCCGACAAGAGCTCCTACAATGAGCAGTTCTTC. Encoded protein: CASSSRADKSSYNEQFF.

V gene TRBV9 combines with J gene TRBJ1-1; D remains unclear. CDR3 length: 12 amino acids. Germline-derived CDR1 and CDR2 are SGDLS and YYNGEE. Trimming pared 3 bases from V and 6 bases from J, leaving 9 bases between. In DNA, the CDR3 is TGTGCCAGCAGCGCCCCCTCGCCTGAAGCTTTCTTT. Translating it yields CASSAPSPEAFF.

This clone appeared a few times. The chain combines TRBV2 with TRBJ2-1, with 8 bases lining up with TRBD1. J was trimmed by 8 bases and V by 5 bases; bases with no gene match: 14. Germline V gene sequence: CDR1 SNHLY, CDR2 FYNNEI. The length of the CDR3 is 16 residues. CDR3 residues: CASSPTDRVMIDEQFF. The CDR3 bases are TGTGCCAGCAGTCCTACGGACAGGGTAATGATCGATGAGCAGTTCTTC.

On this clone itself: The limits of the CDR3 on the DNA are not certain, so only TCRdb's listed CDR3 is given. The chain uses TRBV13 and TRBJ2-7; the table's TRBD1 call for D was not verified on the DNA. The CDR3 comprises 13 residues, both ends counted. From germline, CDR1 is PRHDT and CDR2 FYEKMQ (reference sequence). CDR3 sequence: CASSFGTGTGAYF.

CDR3 residues: CASNRGWGYGYTF. CDR3 bases: TGTGCCAGCAACAGGGGATGGGGCTATGGCTACACCTTC. The rearrangement uses TRBV6-1 and TRBJ1-2; the match to TRBD1 covers 7 bases. The V segment lost 7 bases and the J segment 4 bases; nucleotides outside the gene matches: 6. The CDR3 length is 13 residues. CDR1 is MNHNS, CDR2 SASEGT, per germline.

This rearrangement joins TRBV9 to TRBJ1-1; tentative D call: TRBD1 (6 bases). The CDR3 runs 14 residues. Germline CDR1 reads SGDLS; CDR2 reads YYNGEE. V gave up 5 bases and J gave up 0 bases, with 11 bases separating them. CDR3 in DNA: TGTGCCAGCAGGGCAACAGGGTTGAACACTGAAGCTTTCTTT. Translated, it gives CASRATGLNTEAFF.

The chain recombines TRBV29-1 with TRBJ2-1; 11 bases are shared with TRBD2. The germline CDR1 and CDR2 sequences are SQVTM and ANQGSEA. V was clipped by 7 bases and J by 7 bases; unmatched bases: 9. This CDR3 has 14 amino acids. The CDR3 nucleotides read TGCAGCGGCCAAGCTAGCGGGGGGTCTAATGAGCAGTTCTTC. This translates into CSGQASGGSNEQFF.

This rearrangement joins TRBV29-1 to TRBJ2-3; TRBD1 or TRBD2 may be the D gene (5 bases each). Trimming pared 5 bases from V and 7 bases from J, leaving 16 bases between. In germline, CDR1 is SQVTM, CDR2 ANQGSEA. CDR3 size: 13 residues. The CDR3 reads CSVRGGGPHTQYF. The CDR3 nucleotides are TGCAGCGTTCGAGGTGGGGGACCTCATACGCAGTATTTT.

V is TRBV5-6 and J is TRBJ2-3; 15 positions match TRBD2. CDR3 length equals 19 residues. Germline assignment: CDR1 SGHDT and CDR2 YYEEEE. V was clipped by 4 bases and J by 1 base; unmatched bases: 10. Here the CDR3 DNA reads TGTGCCAGCAGCGGGGGGACTAGCGGGGGGCGATCCCGCACAGATACGCAGTATTTT. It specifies CASSGGTSGGRSRTDTQYF.